This T cell receptor beta chain is drawn from a study of beta chain features in type 1 diabetes. Overall study results and limits: High-TCR-expressing cells could be over-represented by cDNA sequencing.

As every portion of the isolated RNA was reverse transcribed, the sequencing read expressed TCRB transcripts. Clones were sequenced by immunoSEQ multiplex PCR, and TCRdb holds only the in-frame ones, with some missing. Of a few hundred thousand clones in the sample, approximately 16% are singletons; the top ten hold approximately 0.019%. The CDR3 spans 14 residues. Germline-derived CDR1 and CDR2 are SGDLS and YYNGEE. Trimming pared 2 bases from V and 2 bases from J, leaving 8 bases between. On this clone itself: The antigen is unknown.

The sequencing input was naive CD4+ T cells from blood. The sequence came from a woman between 18 and 30 years old in good health. The gene calls are TRBV9 and TRBJ1-3; a possible D gene is TRBD1 (5 bases). CDR3 protein: CASSVKGAGNTIYF. The CDR3 DNA sequence: TGTGCCAGCAGCGTTAAAGGGGCTGGAAACACCATATATTTT.